This T cell receptor (beta chain) was found in a study of T cells in Graves' hyperthyroidism and ophthalmopathy. RNA transcripts were the template for amplifying TCR beta CDR3 regions. The HTBI set primed first-round TCR CDR3 RT-PCR. TCRdb reanalysed the multiplex PCR reads using MiXCR and keeps one entry per CDR3 protein. The sample shows hundreds of thousands of distinct CDR3 sequences, roughly 14% of them seen only once. CDR1 is SGHVS and CDR2 is FQNEAQ in the germline V gene. V trimming: 8 bases; J trimming: 7 bases; junction bases outside the gene matches: 5. The CDR3 is made up of 13 amino acids. This clonotype was seen repeatedly, ten times or more.

This TCR was recovered from a woman aged 35 to 49 with Graves' ophthalmopathy. The sequenced sample consisted of blood. The gene calls are TRBV7-8 and TRBJ1-5; 10 nucleotides align to TRBD1. CDR3 residues: CASGTGVSQPQHF. CDR3 DNA sequence: TGTGCCAGCGGGACAGGGGTAAGCCAGCCCCAGCATTTT.